The text below deals with one T cell receptor beta chain. The data stem from a study of control samples from healthy donors and cancer patients. Measured with immunoSEQ multiplex PCR; TCRdb has only the in-frame clones, and not every one. The sample has about 130,000 clones; approximately 84% are singletons. Sequencing was done on a sample of blood. The sequence derives from a man younger than 35 in good health.

The CDR3 region is CASSLGFNEQFF. For the CDR3, the DNA is TGTGCCAGCAGCTTAGGCTTCAATGAGCAGTTCTTC. The chain combines TRBV11-2 with TRBJ2-1; D ambiguous. The CDR3 extends over 12 amino acids. The V end was cut by 1 base, the J end by 6 bases, with 4 bases between. Germline assignment: CDR1 SGHAT and CDR2 FQNNGV.